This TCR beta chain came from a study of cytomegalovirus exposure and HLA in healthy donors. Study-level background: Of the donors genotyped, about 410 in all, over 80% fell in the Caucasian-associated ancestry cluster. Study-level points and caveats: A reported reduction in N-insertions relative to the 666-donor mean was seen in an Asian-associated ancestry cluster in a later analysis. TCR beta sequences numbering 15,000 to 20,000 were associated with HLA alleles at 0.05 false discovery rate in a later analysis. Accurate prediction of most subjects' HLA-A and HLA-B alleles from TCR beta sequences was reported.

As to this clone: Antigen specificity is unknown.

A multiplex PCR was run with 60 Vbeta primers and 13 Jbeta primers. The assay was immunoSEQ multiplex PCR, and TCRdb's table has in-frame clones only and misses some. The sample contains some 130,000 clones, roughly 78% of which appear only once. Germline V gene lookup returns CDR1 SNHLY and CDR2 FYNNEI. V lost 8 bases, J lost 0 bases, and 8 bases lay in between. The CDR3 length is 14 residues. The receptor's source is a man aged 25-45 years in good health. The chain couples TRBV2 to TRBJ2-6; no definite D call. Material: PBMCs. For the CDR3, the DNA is TGTGCCAGCGAGGTGTCCTCTGGGGCCAACGTCCTGACTTTC. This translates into CASEVSSGANVLTF. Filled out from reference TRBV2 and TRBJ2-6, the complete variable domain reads EPEVTQTPSHQVTQMGQEVILRCVPISNHLYFYWYRQILGQKVEFLVSFYNNEISEKSEIFDDQFSVERPDGSNFTLKIRSTKLEDSAMYFCASEVSSGANVLTFGAGSRLTVL.